The entry that follows covers one TCR beta chain sequence. Its matching antigen is unknown. These data originate in a study of blood T cells in healthy people across ages. Primed by a sample-barcoded 5' primer and a J-beta primer mix, a second PCR proceeded for 7 to 11 cycles. TCRdb reprocessed the 5' RACE reads with MiXCR, giving one entry per CDR3 protein. The data show 650,000 or so distinct CDR3 sequences, around 50% seen once. PBMCs were isolated at a quantity of at least 7 million per sample. Total RNA was extracted at no less than 6 micrograms per sample. Findings of the study overall: Diversity of TCR beta correlated strongly with naive T cell percentage. Diversity was higher, and naive CD4+ cells more numerous, in long-lived donors than in aged donors.

The germline V gene encodes CDR1 MNHEY and CDR2 SVGEGT. The CDR3 length is 17 residues. Trimming removed 0 bases at V and 7 bases at J, with 22 bases between. The V call is TRBV6-2 or TRBV6-3, the J call TRBJ2-7; D not resolved. Sequenced material: blood. The receptor comes from a woman of 80 years or more in good health. The CDR3 spells CASSYSQVPGSYNEQYF. Here the CDR3 DNA reads TGTGCCAGCAGTTACTCCCAGGTCCCTGGGTCCTACAATGAGCAGTACTTC.